One and the same sample provided the 14 T cell receptor beta chains below, sequenced in a study of blood T cell repertoires in COVID-19 (dated by TCRdb to 2019 to 2021). The library was generated by the immunoSEQ multiplex PCR assay. What TCRdb holds here is the immuneACCESS table cut down to in-frame rearrangements. Part of the clones is not present; checked against another copy, under half of the missing clones reflect an unresolved V gene, and the others are unexplained. For this sample there are 200,000 or so clones; 70% to 90% appear just once. More than 0.7% of the sample rests with the top ten. Sequencing was performed on peripheral blood. The receptors derive from a woman in her 70s with acute or convalescent COVID-19.

The V gene is TRBV3-1 (or the pseudogene TRBV3-2), the J gene TRBJ2-1; the match to TRBD2 covers 10 bases. This CDR3 has 17 residues. The ends lost 0 bases at V and 7 bases at J; junction bases unmatched: 9. The germline V gene has CDR1 LGHDT and CDR2 YNNKEL (reference sequence). The CDR3 DNA sequence: TGTGCCAGCAGCCAAGATCAAGCGGGGGGGCCTCGGAATGAGCAGTTCTTC. Amino acid sequence: CASSQDQAGGPRNEQFF.

The rearrangement uses TRBV4-2 and TRBJ1-2, with D perhaps matching TRBD1 (6 bases). CDR3 length: 15 residues. The V end lost 3 bases, the J end lost 8 bases, and 19 bases lay between the germline ends. Germline V lookup: CDR1 LGHNA, CDR2 YNFKEQ. DNA of the CDR3: TGTGCCAGCAGCCAGACTATGGACAGCGTAGAAGGCTACACCTTC. Translating it yields CASSQTMDSVEGYTF.

This CDR3 reads CASSIGGTGLFNEQFF. The CDR3 DNA sequence: TGTGCCAGTAGTATAGGGGGGACAGGGTTATTCAATGAGCAGTTCTTC. The J gene is TRBJ2-1, the V gene TRBV19, with 9 bases lining up with TRBD1. CDR1 LNHDA and CDR2 SQIVND come from the germline V gene (reference sequence). The CDR3 has 16 residues. V dropped 1 base and J dropped 6; count of bases not matched to a gene: 7.

This clone was counted between two and nine times. This chain connects TRBV19 to TRBJ2-1; D might be TRBD2 (5 bases). Between the trimmed V and J ends, which lost 4 bases and 10 bases, there was a span of 11 bases. Germline loops: CDR1 LNHDA, CDR2 SQIVND (reference sequence). This CDR3 is 12 amino acids long. The CDR3 here is CASSTGLREQFF. The CDR3 DNA reads TGTGCCAGTAGTACCGGACTGCGGGAGCAGTTCTTC.

J is TRBJ2-1 and V is TRBV13; a possible D gene is TRBD2 (6 bases). V was trimmed by 7 bases and J by 14 bases, leaving 21 bases between them. Germline CDR1 PRHDT, CDR2 FYEKMQ (reference sequence). The CDR3 contains 13 residues. The CDR3 loop is CASNLDRGRRKFF. CDR3 DNA sequence: TGTGCCAGCAACTTGGACCGAGGGAGGAGAAAGTTCTTC.

This sequence joins TRBV7-2 and TRBJ2-3; D unclear. Per germline, CDR1 SGHTA and CDR2 FQGNSA. V shed 5 bases and J shed 0 bases, with 9 bases lying between them. This CDR3 is 14 amino acids long. This CDR3 is CASSLLSSTDTQYF. CDR3 nucleotides: TGTGCCAGCAGCCTATTATCTAGCACAGATACGCAGTATTTT.

The chain uses TRBV21-1 and TRBJ1-2; the table calls TRBD1, which could not be checked here. TRBV21-1 is flagged as a pseudogene. The CDR3 contains 16 residues. For the CDR3, the DNA is TGTGCCGGCCCCAGGGGCTATGGATGGCTCCGGCGGTCCTACACCTTC. Protein product: CAGPRGYGWLRRSYTF.

The genes are TRBV27 and TRBJ2-2, with 9 bases identical to TRBD1. Trimming took 3 bases from V and 8 from J; bases not matched to a gene: 1. CDR1 and CDR2 from the germline V gene are MNHEY and SMNVEV (reference sequence). This CDR3 has 13 amino acids. This CDR3 reads CASSLGQGGELFF. CDR3 DNA sequence: TGTGCCAGCAGTTTGGGACAGGGAGGGGAGCTGTTTTTT.

The chain joins TRBV7-6 to TRBJ1-6; 10 positions agree with TRBD1. Germline trimming cut 2 bases from V and 6 bases from J; bases unmatched to any gene: 10. The CDR3 totals 18 residues. Germline CDR1 is SGHVS and CDR2 is FNYEAQ. The chain's CDR3 is CASSLMAGDRGGNSPLHF. CDR3 nucleotide sequence: TGTGCCAGCAGCTTAATGGCCGGGGACAGGGGTGGTAATTCACCCCTCCACTTT.

Notes on this clone: At the DNA level, this CDR3 is encoded by other sequences in the same sample as well. The gene calls are TRBV11-2 and TRBJ1-1; 8 nucleotides match TRBD1. Unmatched junction bases numbered 6, after V lost 4 bases and J lost 5 bases. This CDR3 is 14 amino acids long. Per germline, CDR1 SGHAT and CDR2 FQNNGV. The CDR3 loop reads CASSSGGFGTEAFF. The CDR3 DNA reads TGTGCCAGCAGCTCAGGGGGCTTTGGGACTGAAGCTTTCTTT.

This chain uses TRBV5-1 with TRBJ1-2, with TRBD1 identical over 8 bases. The trim removed 4 bases at V and 4 bases at J, leaving 3 bases unmatched. The V gene's germline CDR1 is SGHRS and CDR2 YFSETQ. This CDR3 region has 13 residues. This chain's CDR3 is CASSHGQGYGYTF. The CDR3 nucleotides are TGCGCCAGCAGCCATGGACAGGGCTATGGCTACACCTTC.

The V call is TRBV7-9, the J call TRBJ1-1, with D maybe TRBD1 (6 bases). Trimming took off 5 bases at V and 8 bases at J, with 18 bases between the two ends. CDR1 is SEHNR and CDR2 is FQNEAQ in the germline V gene (reference sequence). The CDR3 is made up of 14 amino acids. In DNA, the CDR3 is TGTGCCAGCAGCCTAGGGGGACAAGGGCTAGAAGCTTTCTTT. The encoded protein is CASSLGGQGLEAFF. The entire variable domain, with the rest obtained from reference TRBV7-9 and TRBJ1-1, is as follows: DTGVSQNPRHKITKRGQNVTFRCDPISEHNRLYWYRQTLGQGPEFLTYFQNEAQLEKSRLLSDRFSAERPKGSFSTLEIQRTEQGDSAMYLCASSLGGQGLEAFFGQGTRLTVV.

The DNA of the CDR3 is TGCGCCAGCAGCTCGGGGCGGGGGGTAGGTTACGAGCAGTACTTC. This encodes CASSSGRGVGYEQYF. V is TRBV5-1 and J is TRBJ2-7, with 8 nucleotides matching TRBD2. J lost 4 bases, V lost 3 bases, and 9 bases had no gene match. Germline lookup yields CDR1 SGHRS and CDR2 YFSETQ. This CDR3 has 15 amino acids.

The chain joins TRBV5-1 to TRBJ2-4; a possible D gene is TRBD2 (5 bases). V was cut by 0 bases and J by 6 bases, with 10 bases left in between. This CDR3 is built from 14 residues. The germline CDR1 and CDR2 sequences are SGHRS and YFSETQ. CDR3: CASSLGERANIQYF. DNA for the CDR3: TGCGCCAGCAGCTTGGGCGAGAGGGCAAACATTCAGTACTTC.